The 29 T cell receptor beta chains in this list originate from one sample, sequenced in a study of graft-versus-host responses after intestinal transplantation. Sequencing used immunoSEQ multiplex PCR; TCRdb keeps in-frame clones, though not all of them. The data contain over 75,000 clones, approximately 85% of them singletons. The sample consisted of PBMCs, taken 255 days after intestinal transplant. The receptors shown here come from a human patient who received an intestinal transplant, so some T cells may come from the graft donor.

This rearrangement joins TRBV5-5 to TRBJ1-2; D unresolved. The V gene lost 4 bases and the J gene lost 8 bases, with 15 bases spanning the gap. This CDR3 region has 13 residues. The V gene's germline CDR1 is SGHKS and CDR2 YYEKEE (reference sequence). CDR3 region: CASSHTPALGYTF. In DNA form, the CDR3 reads TGTGCCAGCAGCCACACACCGGCGTTAGGCTACACCTTC.

The chain employs TRBV6-5 and TRBJ2-7, with D possibly matching TRBD1 (5 bases). This CDR3 spans 12 amino acids. The germline V and J ends were trimmed by 8 bases and 6 bases, with 14 bases remaining between them. Germline V gene sequence: CDR1 MNHEY, CDR2 SVGAGI. The CDR3 DNA reads TGTGCCAGCGGGGTAGTGGGGCTCGAGCAGTACTTC. Protein sequence: CASGVVGLEQYF.

The J gene is TRBJ2-7, the V gene TRBV6-6; 7 bases align to TRBD1. After removal of 5 bases from V and 4 bases from J, the junction contained 11 bases not matched to a gene. Germline V gene sequence: CDR1 MNHNY, CDR2 SVGAGI (reference sequence). CDR3 size: 15 residues. CDR3 in amino acids: CASSPRDRIGYEQYF. The CDR3 DNA reads as TGTGCCAGCAGTCCAAGGGACAGAATTGGGTACGAGCAGTACTTC.

The chain carries TRBV5-1 and TRBJ1-2, with 8 bases aligning to TRBD1. The CDR3 loop spans 15 amino acids. V was pared by 1 base and J by 4 bases, with 6 bases of the junction left unmatched. Germline CDR1 is SGHRS and CDR2 is YFSETQ. DNA of the CDR3: TGCGCCAGCAGCTTGAGCACAGGGGGAAGCTATGGCTACACCTTC. Translating it yields CASSLSTGGSYGYTF.

V and J are TRBV11-2 and TRBJ2-5; TRBD1 might be the D (5 bases). The V and J ends lost 5 bases and 3 bases respectively, with 13 bases between them. This CDR3 has 14 residues. Looked up from germline, CDR1 is SGHAT and CDR2 is FQNNGV. This CDR3 is CASSPLLGEETQYF. The CDR3 nucleotides are TGTGCCAGCAGCCCCTTATTAGGGGAAGAGACCCAGTACTTC.

CDR3 DNA: TGTGCCAGCAGTTCCTCCAGAATCCAAGAGACCCAGTACTTC. Protein: CASSSSRIQETQYF. V is TRBV6-6 and J is TRBJ2-5; D is unresolved. The CDR3 loop spans 14 amino acids. Deletions cut 4 bases from V and 1 base from J, with 10 bases between. CDR1 and CDR2 (germline): MNHNY, SVGAGI (reference sequence).

This clone has more than one count but fewer than ten. The chain recombines TRBV18 with TRBJ1-1; D perhaps matches TRBD1 (5 bases). The germline V gene has CDR1 KGHSH and CDR2 LQKENI. The V end lost 7 bases, the J end lost 0 bases, and 12 bases lay between the germline ends. This CDR3 is 14 amino acids long. In DNA, the CDR3 is TGTGCCAGCTTATCGGGGGTAATGAACACTGAAGCTTTCTTT. Amino acid sequence: CASLSGVMNTEAFF.

The V call is TRBV5-1, the J call TRBJ1-5; no definite D call. CDR1 is SGHRS, CDR2 YFSETQ, per germline. The CDR3 covers 13 residues. V was pared by 2 bases and J by 1 base, with 4 bases between. The CDR3 spells CASSLSSNQPQHF. Here the CDR3 DNA reads TGCGCCAGCAGCTTATCGAGCAATCAGCCCCAGCATTTT.

This clone was observed a few times. This sequence joins TRBV27 and TRBJ2-4; D may be TRBD1 or TRBD2 (7 bases each). The CDR3 contains 15 residues. Trimming took 3 bases from V and 6 from J, leaving 15 bases between them. Germline V CDR1 and CDR2: MNHEY, SMNVEV (reference sequence). The chain's CDR3 is CASSFSGGGGNIQYF. CDR3 coding DNA: TGTGCCAGCAGTTTCTCAGGGGGGGGAGGAAACATTCAGTACTTC.

The chain couples TRBV27 to TRBJ2-2, with D hard to call. V was clipped by 2 bases and J by 1 base, with 5 bases between them. The CDR3 loop spans 14 amino acids. Germline CDR1 and CDR2: MNHEY and SMNVEV (reference sequence). Here the CDR3 reads CASSLNRNTGELFF. CDR3 sequence (DNA): TGTGCCAGCAGTTTAAACAGGAACACCGGGGAGCTGTTTTTT.

The chain has TRBV20-1 and TRBJ2-5; D not certain. Trimming took off 5 bases at V and 0 bases at J, with 4 bases between the two ends. The CDR3 is made up of 11 amino acids. Germline V gene sequence: CDR1 DFQATT, CDR2 SNEGSKA (reference sequence). Here the CDR3 reads CSAEDQETQYF. The CDR3 DNA reads as TGCAGTGCTGAAGACCAAGAGACCCAGTACTTC.

This clone was seen only a few times. This sequence joins TRBV28 and TRBJ1-1; D gene unclear. The CDR3 totals 13 residues. Trimming stripped 5 bases from V and 4 bases from J, with 11 bases between. The germline gives CDR1 MDHEN, CDR2 SYDVKM. Here the CDR3 reads CASSRTEVTEAFF. In nucleotides, the CDR3 is TGTGCCAGCAGTCGGACCGAAGTCACTGAAGCTTTCTTT. The whole variable domain, remainder taken from reference TRBV28 and TRBJ1-1, is DVKVTQSSRYLVKRTGEKVFLECVQDMDHENMFWYRQDPGLGLRLIYFSYDVKMKEKGDIPEGYSVSREKKERFSLILESASTNQTSMYLCASSRTEVTEAFFGQGTRLTVV.

The chain joins TRBV10-3 to TRBJ2-1; D might be TRBD1 (5 bases). V lost 3 bases to trimming and J lost 10 bases, with 10 bases between them. The CDR3 loop spans 12 amino acids. Germline lookup yields CDR1 ENHRY and CDR2 SYGVKD. CDR3 bases: TGTGCCATCAGTGAAGGGGTTGGGGAGCAGTTCTTC. This gives the protein CAISEGVGEQFF.

The gene calls are TRBV29-1 and TRBJ2-5; tentative D call: TRBD2 (5 bases). Trimming shortened V by 2 bases and J by 5 bases, and 6 bases separated the two germline ends. The CDR3 extends over 11 amino acids. The germline V gene encodes CDR1 SQVTM and CDR2 ANQGSEA. CDR3 nucleotide sequence: TGCAGCGTTGAATTAGCGGAGACCCAGTACTTC. Residues: CSVELAETQYF.

A word on this clone: The junction departs from the called germline gene at one end, perhaps through a read error. J is TRBJ2-1 and V is TRBV7-3, with 9 positions matching TRBD2. From germline, CDR1 is SGHTA and CDR2 FQGTGA. This CDR3 region has 15 residues. The CDR3: CASSSWTSENNEQFF. The CDR3 nucleotides are TGTGCCAGCAGCTCCTGGACTAGCGAAAACAACGAGCAGTTCTTC.

The V gene is TRBV11-1, the J gene TRBJ1-2, with 7 bases fitting TRBD1. The trim removed 5 bases at V and 7 bases at J, leaving 19 bases unmatched. The germline gives CDR1 SGHAT, CDR2 FQDESV (reference sequence). The CDR3 is made up of 17 amino acids. The CDR3 region has the DNA TGTGCCAGCAGCGTCATGCCAACACAGGGGTTGGATTCTGGCTACACCTTC. Its protein is CASSVMPTQGLDSGYTF. Full variable domain (remainder filled in from reference TRBV11-1 and TRBJ1-2): EAEVAQSPRYKITEKSQAVAFWCDPISGHATLYWYRQILGQGPELLVQFQDESVVDDSQLPKDRFSAERLKGVDSTLKIQPAELGDSAMYLCASSVMPTQGLDSGYTFGSGTRLTVV.

The chain joins TRBV23-1 to TRBJ2-5, with D tentatively TRBD2 (7 bases). TRBV23-1 is known as an ORF, though its function is uncertain. There are 17 residues in the CDR3. The V gene lost 0 bases and the J gene lost 11 bases, with 25 bases spanning the gap. This CDR3 reads CASSQSRVRGGPCEQYF. The CDR3 bases are TGCGCCAGCAGTCAATCGAGGGTGAGGGGGGGCCCCTGTGAGCAGTACTTC.

The chain carries TRBV11-2 and TRBJ1-4, with 7 bases lining up with TRBD1. After removal of 0 bases from V and 7 bases from J, the junction contained 5 bases not matched to a gene. The CDR3 runs 15 residues. Germline loops: CDR1 SGHAT, CDR2 FQNNGV. CDR3 sequence reads: CASSLENRGPEKLFF. DNA of the CDR3: TGTGCCAGCAGCTTAGAGAACAGGGGCCCTGAAAAACTGTTTTTT.

The CDR3 bases are TGTGCCAGCATTTCAATGAGGCCCTACTCCTACAATGAGCAGTTCTTC. Encoded protein: CASISMRPYSYNEQFF. This chain joins TRBV2 and TRBJ2-1, with D unresolved. The ends were cut back, 7 bases at V and 0 bases at J, with 16 bases in the middle. Germline CDR1 and CDR2: SNHLY and FYNNEI. The CDR3 covers 16 residues. The variable domain in full, with the rest retrieved from reference TRBV2 and TRBJ2-1, is EPEVTQTPSHQVTQMGQEVILRCVPISNHLYFYWYRQILGQKVEFLVSFYNNEISEKSEIFDDQFSVERPDGSNFTLKIRSTKLEDSAMYFCASISMRPYSYNEQFFGPGTRLTVL.

The chain couples TRBV7-3 to TRBJ1-3, with 7 bases matching TRBD1. V shed 5 bases, J shed 2 bases, and the junction held 9 bases outside the gene matches. Germline loops: CDR1 SGHTA, CDR2 FQGTGA. The CDR3 extends over 16 amino acids. CDR3 nucleotide sequence: TGTGCCAGCAGCCGAGGGGGCCCTGGGACTGGAAACACCATATATTTT. Translating it yields CASSRGGPGTGNTIYF.

As to this clone: The junction shows a germline mismatch at one end, possibly a read error. Here the CDR3 DNA reads TGCGCCAGCGGCTTGGGACAGAACACTGAAGCTTTCTTT. Amino acids: CASGLGQNTEAFF. V usage is TRBV5-1 and J usage is TRBJ1-1, with D perhaps matching TRBD1 (6 bases). CDR1 and CDR2 (germline): SGHRS, YFSETQ. This CDR3 region has 13 residues.

This chain connects TRBV5-6 to TRBJ1-6, with a tentative D call TRBD1 (5 bases). The germline gives CDR1 SGHDT, CDR2 YYEEEE. The CDR3 runs to 13 residues. The V end was cut by 0 bases, the J end by 9 bases, with 7 bases between. The CDR3 region is CASSLGGPSPLHF. The CDR3 DNA follows: TGTGCCAGCAGCTTGGGGGGACCTTCACCCCTCCACTTT.

The chain has TRBV6-4 and TRBJ1-2, with no clear D. V was trimmed by 0 bases and J by 4 bases, leaving 9 bases between them. The germline gives CDR1 MRHNA, CDR2 SNTAGT. The CDR3 has 14 residues. The chain's CDR3 is CASSDSNQFYGYTF. The CDR3 DNA reads as TGTGCCAGCAGTGACTCGAATCAGTTCTATGGCTACACCTTC.

J is TRBJ2-3 and V is TRBV5-1; 9 bases map to TRBD1. Germline values: CDR1 SGHRS, CDR2 YFSETQ. V gave up 8 bases and J gave up 3 bases; unmatched junction bases: 10. This CDR3 is 15 amino acids long. The CDR3 reads CASSIQGQGTDTQYF. CDR3 bases: TGCGCCAGTTCAATTCAGGGACAGGGAACAGATACGCAGTATTTT.

The rearrangement joins TRBV19 to TRBJ1-5, with D maybe TRBD1 (5 bases). The CDR3 extends over 19 amino acids. The V gene's germline CDR1 is LNHDA and CDR2 SQIVND (reference sequence). V was trimmed by 0 bases and J by 2 bases, leaving 20 bases between them. In nucleotides, the CDR3 is TGTGCCAGTAGTATAGATCTATTTTCCGGGTCGGGGGGCAATCAGCCCCAGCATTTT. Translating it yields CASSIDLFSGSGGNQPQHF.

V usage is TRBV29-1 and J usage is TRBJ2-1, with D tentatively TRBD1 (6 bases). V shed 7 bases and J shed 5 bases, with 18 bases lying between them. Germline CDR1 reads SQVTM; CDR2 reads ANQGSEA. This CDR3 has 14 residues. CDR3 loop: CSAKGQKTHNEQFF. The CDR3 DNA reads as TGCAGCGCGAAGGGACAAAAAACCCACAATGAGCAGTTCTTC.

The V call is TRBV15, the J call TRBJ1-4, with D perhaps matching TRBD1 (5 bases). This CDR3 spans 16 amino acids. From germline, CDR1 is LNHNV and CDR2 YYDKDF (reference sequence). Trimming stripped 0 bases from V and 8 bases from J, with 16 bases between. This CDR3 reads CATSREGGGEREKLFF. The CDR3 DNA reads as TGTGCCACCAGCAGAGAGGGCGGGGGGGAGAGAGAAAAACTGTTTTTT.

The gene calls are TRBV29-1 and TRBJ2-1; perhaps TRBD2 as D (5 bases). Germline-derived CDR1 and CDR2 are SQVTM and ANQGSEA. Trimming pared 8 bases from V and 4 bases from J, leaving 9 bases between. The CDR3 totals 11 residues. CDR3 in DNA: TGCAGCCCAGCGGAATACAATGAGCAGTTCTTC. Protein: CSPAEYNEQFF.

This clone was detected a few times. The chain employs TRBV6-1 and TRBJ1-6; TRBD1 might be the D (5 bases). This CDR3 spans 15 amino acids. From germline, CDR1 is MNHNS and CDR2 SASEGT. V was clipped by 6 bases and J by 7 bases, with 16 bases between them. CDR3 nucleotide sequence: TGTGCCAGCAGCGCGGGACGGCTCGGAAATTCACCCCTCCACTTT. It translates to CASSAGRLGNSPLHF.